Sequencing of this TCR beta chain was carried out in a study of T cells after yellow fever vaccination. Each CDR3 protein is one row after TCRdb ran MiXCR on the 5' RACE reads. The sample lists 300,000 to 400,000 distinct CDR3 sequences, 9.5% to 15% occurring once. This CDR3 spans 12 amino acids. Trimming cost V 5 bases and J 6 bases, with 9 bases left between them. Germline CDR1 reads MNHEY; CDR2 reads SVGAGI. This clonotype was detected only a few times. This sequence was found in a man aged 18 to 30 who received the YFV17D yellow fever vaccine. The specimen comprised CD4+ T cells sorted from PBMCs, sampled 15 days after the yellow fever booster vaccination. This chain links TRBV6-5 with TRBJ2-3; possibly TRBD2 for D (5 bases). The CDR3 DNA reads as TGTGCCAGCAGTCCGAAGCGGGATACGCAGTATTTT. It yields the protein CASSPKRDTQYF.